This T cell receptor beta chain is drawn from a study of T cells after yellow fever vaccination. They built TCR cDNA with 5'RACE template switching, a step that put in a universal primer site and UMIs. MiXCR was run by TCRdb on the 5' RACE reads, yielding one entry per CDR3 protein. The sample contains about 320,000 distinct CDR3 sequences, about an eighth of which appear only once. In germline, CDR1 is SGHRS, CDR2 YFSETQ. The CDR3 extends over 15 amino acids. V was trimmed by 4 bases and J by 2 bases, leaving 16 bases between them. This clonotype was observed many times. This TCR was recovered from a man between 18 and 35 years old who received the YFV17D yellow fever vaccine. The sample in question was CD4+ T cells sorted from PBMCs, obtained 15 days after the yellow fever booster vaccination. This rearrangement joins TRBV5-1 to TRBJ2-7; D uncertain. The CDR3 region is CASSLNRRFTYEQYF. For the CDR3, the DNA is TGCGCCAGCAGCCTGAACCGGAGATTCACCTACGAGCAGTACTTC.